The source of this T cell receptor (beta chain) is a study of human T cells and chemical hapten exposure (dated by TCRdb to about 2021). For the wider study: For sensitization, 2% DPC in acetone was applied to an approximately 2 cm by approximately 2 cm area of upper inner arm skin. Patients additionally received weekly therapeutic DPC doses to the scalp throughout the approximately 24-week study period. Patch testing on the upper back used Finn chambers containing 0.01% DPC, with scoring done after 6 days according to International Contact Dermatitis Research Group standards. The patient cohort, mostly female, included alopecia areata with under or over 50% scalp involvement, alopecia totalis and alopecia universalis. Libraries were pooled for sequencing, and variation in per-sample TCR yields was attributed mainly to small differences in library volumes within the pool. In alopecia patients, the study followed how the peripheral blood TCR repertoire changed in vivo over primary and secondary sensitization to diphenylcyclopropenone (DPC), a hapten. Blood samples were taken from patients before sensitization (week 0) and then at 2, 6 and about 24 weeks after DPC sensitization. About 27 alopecia patients gave blood for TCR sequencing at one to four time points (pre-sensitization, 2, 6 and 24 weeks). Findings and caveats that apply to the study as a whole: Expanded TCRs formed significantly more large CDR3 similarity clusters than pre-sensitization or healthy control sets, consistent with antigen-driven responses. The number of TCRs above 1 in 1000 frequency did not change with DPC sensitization; there was no evidence of global repertoire structure alterations. After repeated subsampling, the strength of the expansion versus patch-test correlation and the threshold at which it became significant changed. A positive correlation was found between the number of PT1 expanded TCRs and patch test score, with significance reached at thresholds 8, 16 and 32 but not 4. Alopecia, a presumed autoimmune disease, was present in all patients, so the immune response of the patients might differ from that of healthy individuals.

The library came from RACE. Sequencing relied on a NextSeq 500. During library preparation, unique molecular identifiers were attached to individual cDNA molecules so that TCRs could be counted in a quantitative, reproducible way. Each blood RNA sample was used to sequence both TCR alpha and TCR beta chains. As for the authors' bioinformatics: The median number of TCRs per sample was roughly 98,000, ranging from roughly 20,000 to 690,600. V, J and CDR3 annotation of the TCR reads was performed with the Decombinator software suite. To make PS versus PT1 abundance plots, every sample was subsampled to the same number of TCRs (28,000). Expanded TCRs were defined as absent before sensitization and observed at least eight times at the 2-week time point. The public sequencing data were trimmed at Q25 with fastp and processed into clonotypes with MiXCR by TCRdb, which kept only in-frame beta chains. Each entry merges the rows of one CDR3 protein and shows their most common DNA and genes. None of the V and J calls come from the authors' own analysis; TCRdb made them. This sample lists approximately 73,000 distinct CDR3 sequences; 10% were detected once. The ten biggest clones cover about 1.5% of the sample.

Regarding this clonotype: The antigen it recognizes is unknown. It has no much larger one-base neighbor in the sample; base qualities were not kept.

The time point label for this specimen denotes: patch test 1, 2 weeks after DPC sensitization. The treatment or condition label, read with the paper, signifies: therapeutic diphenylcyclopropenone sensitization with weekly scalp DPC. At every patch-test visit, the blood draw took place before the patch test was put on. To be eligible, patients had to be aged 18 to 70, diagnosed with alopecia and judged suitable for DPC therapy, while pregnant patients were excluded. Unfractionated whole blood was collected in Tempus Blood RNA tubes, and total RNA was extracted from that blood. The CDR3, from cysteine to phenylalanine, totals 15 residues. CDR3 DNA only is kept here, 45 bases in frame from base 1. The germline V gene provides CDR1 SQVTM and CDR2 ANQGSEA. V was cut back by 4 bases and J by 5 bases, leaving a gap of 18 bases between them.

This chain is built from TRBV29-1 and TRBJ2-1; TRBD2 is a weak D gene call, 5 bases matching. The receptor was isolated from a woman aged 45-60 years with alopecia areata. Some clones in this sample may be carry-over from other donors' samples. The sequences come from whole blood, collected in connection with sensitization to the hapten diphenylcyclopropenone (DPC). The nucleotide sequence reads as follows: TGCAGCGTTGCTGCAGGACGACGGACTGACAATGAGCAGTTCTTC. This translates into CSVAAGRRTDNEQFF.